A selection of T cell receptor beta chains follows, all from one sample in a study of blood T cells in healthy people across ages. TCRdb re-analysed the 5' RACE reads in MiXCR, keeping a single row per CDR3 protein. Of about 970,000 distinct CDR3 sequences in the sample, just over 50% are singletons; the top ten hold around a fifth. Sequencing was done on a sample of blood. Source of these receptors: a woman aged 60-70 years in good health. CDR3s include the opening cysteine and the closing phenylalanine or tryptophan. D genes are given only for firm matches. Clone size, where shown, is once, few, many, or a class for clones that have expanded.

15	once	TRBV27	TRBD1	TRBJ2-5	TGTGCCAGCAGGTACCGGGACAGGGTCAGGGAGACCCAGTACTTC	CASRYRDRVRETQYF
15	.	TRBV12-5	TRBD1	TRBJ1-5	TGTGCTAGTGGATTTACAGGGGGGAGAGATCAGCCCCAGCATTTT	CASGFTGGRDQPQHF
16	.	TRBV6-2/TRBV6-3	.	TRBJ2-1	TGTGCCAGCAGTTACTCTTTGCGCGGGCCCGACTGTGAGCAGTTCTTC	CASSYSLRGPDCEQFF
15	.	TRBV7-2	.	TRBJ1-2	TGTGCCAGCAGCTTAGGTTACAGGGTTGTATATGGCTACACCTTC	CASSLGYRVVYGYTF
14	.	TRBV24-1	.	TRBJ2-3	TGTGCCACCAGTGACTCTCGGGGGGCCGGTGCGCAGTATTTT	CATSDSRGAGAQYF
15	few	TRBV25-1	.	TRBJ1-2	TGTGCCAGCAGTGAATATTCTGGGGGTCTGGATGGCTACACCTTC	CASSEYSGGLDGYTF
11	few	TRBV29-1	.	TRBJ2-1	TGCAGCGTTGGAAACTTTAATGAGCAGTTCTTC	CSVGNFNEQFF
14	once	TRBV7-3	.	TRBJ2-1	TGTGCCAGCAGCCTAAGGGGGGGTGGCGATGAGCAGTTCTTC	CASSLRGGGDEQFF
16	.	TRBV3-1	TRBD1	TRBJ1-4	TGTGCCAGCAGCCCTTTAGAATGGCAGGGGGGAGAAAAACTGTTTTTT	CASSPLEWQGGEKLFF
14	.	TRBV20-1	TRBD1	TRBJ2-7	TGCAGTGCAGGACGGGGACAGGGAAGGTACGAGCAGTACTTC	CSAGRGQGRYEQYF
12	few	TRBV28	TRBD2	TRBJ2-7	TGTGCCAGCAGTGAGCCTCCGGGACTACTGTACTTC	CASSEPPGLLYF
12	.	TRBV29-1	.	TRBJ1-2	TGCAGCGTTGGAAGTGGGGCTCGGGGCTACACCTTC	CSVGSGARGYTF
16	once	TRBV11-2	TRBD2	TRBJ2-3	TGTGCCAGCAGCTTGGTGATAGCGGGAATCTGGGATACGCAGTATTTT	CASSLVIAGIWDTQYF
15	.	TRBV18	TRBD2	TRBJ2-4	TGTGCCAGCTCACCACAAGGACTAGCGGGTGATCCCCAGTACTTC	CASSPQGLAGDPQYF
9	.	TRBV10-3	.	TRBJ2-7	TGTGCCACGTACGGGGAGCAGTACTTC	CATYGEQYF
16	.	TRBV28	TRBD1	TRBJ1-1	TGTGCCAGCAGTTCGGACAGGGGACGTGGGAACACTGAAGCTTTCTTT	CASSSDRGRGNTEAFF
15	.	TRBV10-3	TRBD2	TRBJ2-7	TGTGCCATCAGCGAACTAGCGGACATCTACAATGAGCAGTACTTC	CAISELADIYNEQYF
14	many	TRBV12-3/TRBV12-4	.	TRBJ2-7	TGTGCCAGCAGTTTTGGCGGGATCTCCTACGAGCAGTACTTC	CASSFGGISYEQYF
15	.	TRBV12-3/TRBV12-4	.	TRBJ2-1	TGTGCCAGCAGTATCCACGGGAGCTCCTACAATGAGCAGTTCTTC	CASSIHGSSYNEQFF
15	.	TRBV11-3	.	TRBJ2-1	TGTGCCAGCAGCTTAGGCAGGCTAGGGTACAATGAGCAGTTCTTC	CASSLGRLGYNEQFF
11	many	TRBV12-3/TRBV12-4	.	TRBJ2-5	TGTGCCAGCAGTAAGAAAGAGACCCAGTACTTC	CASSKKETQYF
15	few	TRBV2	TRBD1	TRBJ2-5	TGTGCCAGCAGTGTACAGGGGGCTAATCGGGAGACCCAGTACTTC	CASSVQGANRETQYF
16	.	TRBV7-3	TRBD2	TRBJ2-2	TGTGCCAGCAGCTTAGTAGGGACTAGCGGCACCGGGGAGCTGTTTTTT	CASSLVGTSGTGELFF
17	once	TRBV5-1	TRBD2	TRBJ2-4	TGCGCCAGCAGCTTGGCCAAGATAGCGGGAGGGCCGGGGGAGCAGTACTTC	CASSLAKIAGGPGEQYF
12	.	TRBV27	.	TRBJ2-1	.	CASSFGQGSEFF
16	.	TRBV5-1	.	TRBJ1-2	TGCGCCAGCAGCTTGGGCGCAGGCTTGGCTAACTATGGCTACACCTTC	CASSLGAGLANYGYTF
16	few	TRBV7-2	.	TRBJ2-7	TGTGCCAGCAGCTTAGGTGGAGGAGGGGCCCTTTACGAGCAGTACTTC	CASSLGGGGALYEQYF
14	.	TRBV20-1	.	TRBJ2-7	TGCAGTGCTAGAGATCAGGGGTCCCCCTACGAGCAGTACTTC	CSARDQGSPYEQYF
15	.	TRBV20-1	.	TRBJ2-1	TGCAGTGCTAGAGATCCTAGCGAGCAGTACAATGAGCAGTTCTTC	CSARDPSEQYNEQFF
17	.	TRBV7-9	.	TRBJ2-7	TGTGCCAGCAGCCGGTGGGGGACCGACCTGGGCTCCTACGAGCAGTACTTC	CASSRWGTDLGSYEQYF
15	many	TRBV12-3/TRBV12-4	TRBD2	TRBJ2-3	TGTGCCAGCAGAAGAGCGGGAGGGCCTGCAGATACGCAGTATTTT	CASRRAGGPADTQYF